Sequencing of this T cell receptor (beta chain) was carried out in a study of blood T cell repertoires in COVID-19. The data were produced by immunoSEQ multiplex PCR, yet TCRdb's version contains in-frame clones alone and is incomplete. There are hundreds of thousands of clones in the sample; 80% to 90% occur only once, and approximately 1.2% lies in the top ten. All enrollees were about 18 to 89 years old and from about 24 US areas. Germline V gene sequence: CDR1 MNHEY, CDR2 SVGAGI. There are 12 residues in the CDR3. V lost 7 bases and J lost 2, with 7 bases in between. V and J are TRBV6-5 and TRBJ2-3; maybe TRBD1 (6 bases). The sequencing sample was made of PBMCs or T cells enriched from blood (not recorded which). This receptor was obtained from a man aged 25 to 40 who had recovered from COVID-19. The CDR3 region has the DNA TGTGCCAGCAAGGGGGACACAGATACGCAGTATTTT. This encodes CASKGDTDTQYF.